This T cell receptor (beta chain) was identified in a study of identical twins. TCRdb analysed the 5' RACE reads with MiXCR anew, one entry per CDR3 protein. The sample holds 200,000 to 250,000 distinct CDR3 sequences, over 9.5% seen once. Donors uniformly comprised healthy Caucasians. The V end lost 1 base, the J end lost 10 bases, and 14 bases lay between the germline ends. The germline CDR1 and CDR2 sequences are LGHNA and YSLEER. There are 14 residues in the CDR3. The rearrangement links TRBV4-3 to TRBJ2-1; D possibly corresponds to TRBD2 (5 bases). The origin of this receptor is a man aged 50 to 60 in good health. Sequences were obtained from memory T cells sorted from blood. The DNA for the CDR3 is TGCGCCAGCAGCCAAGCATTAACTAGGATGGAGCAGTTCTTC. Its translation is CASSQALTRMEQFF.